This TCR beta chain was identified in a study of T cells in Graves' hyperthyroidism and ophthalmopathy. The V gene end was trimmed by 4 bases and the J gene end by 5 bases; junction bases not matched to a gene: 10. Germline lookup yields CDR1 SGHTA and CDR2 FQGNSA. This CDR3 has 15 amino acids. What was amplified from RNA transcripts were TCR beta CDR3 regions. During a first-round RT-PCR of the TCR CDR3, the HTBI primer set was used. TCRdb re-called the multiplex PCR reads through MiXCR, storing one row per CDR3 protein. The sample lists around 700,000 distinct CDR3 sequences, 35% occurring once. The clonotype comes from a woman between 35 and 50 years old with Graves' hyperthyroidism. Sequencing was done on a sample of blood. The chain employs TRBV7-2 and TRBJ2-5, with TRBD1 matching over 7 bases. The CDR3 protein is CASSSGQLQGETQYF. CDR3 DNA sequence: TGTGCCAGCAGCTCGGGACAGCTCCAGGGGGAGACCCAGTACTTC. The whole variable domain, remainder taken from reference TRBV7-2 and TRBJ2-5, is GAGVSQSPSNKVTEKGKDVELRCDPISGHTALYWYRQSLGQGLEFLIYFQGNSAPDKSGLPSDRFSAERTGGSVSTLTIQRTQQEDSAVYLCASSSGQLQGETQYFGPGTRLLVL.